The 12 T cell receptor beta chains below come from one sample, sequenced in a study of technical replicates of blood from several donors (dated by TCRdb to the late 2010s). The receptor library was made with the immunoSEQ multiplex PCR assay. Imported from immuneACCESS, the table was reduced by TCRdb to in-frame sequences with V and J called. These copies leave out some clones; in studies compared against another copy, an unresolved V gene accounts for under half, and the cause of the remainder is not known. The sample includes tens of thousands of clones, with roughly 96% observed a single time. Roughly 0.35% of the sample is in the top ten clones. Source material: T cells isolated from PBMCs. The source is a human donor in good health.

The chain combines TRBV10-1 with TRBJ2-3; TRBD2 agrees at 9 bases. J lost 4 bases, V lost 3 bases, and 8 bases had no gene match. The V gene's germline CDR1 is WNHNN and CDR2 SYGVQD (reference sequence). This CDR3 comprises 16 residues. The CDR3 DNA reads TGCGCCAGCAGTGATTGGGCTAGCGGGAACCCAGATACGCAGTATTTT. It encodes CASSDWASGNPDTQYF.

The chain couples TRBV30 to TRBJ1-4, with unresolved D. Germline CDR1 reads GTSNPN; CDR2 reads SVGIG (reference sequence). V lost 0 bases, J lost 6 bases, and 11 bases lay in between. The CDR3 has 14 residues. CDR3 in DNA: TGTGCCTGGAGTGTACTAGGCTCTCATGAAAAACTGTTTTTT. This translates into CAWSVLGSHEKLFF. The complete variable domain, with remaining parts taken from reference TRBV30 and TRBJ1-4, reads SQTIHQWPATLVQPVGSPLSLECTVEGTSNPNLYWYRQAAGRGLQLLFYSVGIGQISSEVPQNLSASRPQDRQFILSSKKLLLSDSGFYLCAWSVLGSHEKLFFGSGTQLSVL.

The chain recombines TRBV5-1 with TRBJ2-1, with a weak D call TRBD1 (6 bases). Trimming shortened V by 2 bases and J by 6 bases, and 15 bases separated the two germline ends. From germline, CDR1 is SGHRS and CDR2 YFSETQ. The CDR3 sequence is 15 residues long. The CDR3 region is CASSFLQGRLNEQFF. In nucleotides, the CDR3 is TGCGCCAGCAGCTTCTTACAGGGTCGTCTCAATGAGCAGTTCTTC.

This clone has a single count. The chain is built from TRBV27 and TRBJ2-7; the D gene is possibly TRBD2 (6 bases). Between the trimmed V and J ends, which lost 1 base and 3 bases, there was a span of 13 bases. The CDR3 is made up of 15 amino acids. Germline CDR1 is MNHEY and CDR2 is SMNVEV (reference sequence). CDR3 region: CASSLWLANNYEQYF. CDR3 bases: TGTGCCAGCAGTTTATGGCTAGCGAACAACTACGAGCAGTACTTC.

V and J are TRBV2 and TRBJ2-2, with TRBD2 identical over 11 bases. The J segment lost 6 bases and the V segment lost 6 bases, leaving 6 bases of the junction unmatched. This CDR3 has 15 residues. Germline V CDR1 and CDR2: SNHLY, FYNNEI. The CDR3 DNA reads as TGTGCCAGCAGGGAACTAGCGGGAGTCGCCGGGGAGCTGTTTTTT. It codes for CASRELAGVAGELFF.

The chain recombines TRBV7-6 with TRBJ2-1; 7 bases line up with TRBD1. The germline V gene has CDR1 SGHVS and CDR2 FNYEAQ. V was pared by 4 bases and J by 4 bases, with 4 bases of the junction left unmatched. The CDR3 is 14 residues long. CDR3 nucleotide sequence: TGTGCCAGCAGCTGGGACAGCTTTTACAATGAGCAGTTCTTC. This gives the protein CASSWDSFYNEQFF.

V usage is TRBV5-1 and J usage is TRBJ2-7; D not resolved. Trimming left V 0 bases short and J 4 bases short, with 5 bases between. This CDR3 is 12 amino acids long. Germline CDR1 SGHRS, CDR2 YFSETQ. The CDR3 DNA sequence: TGCGCCAGCAGCTTGGTCGGGTACGAGCAGTACTTC. Translated, it gives CASSLVGYEQYF.

The V gene is TRBV11-2, the J gene TRBJ2-7, with unresolved D. The V end was cut by 5 bases, the J end by 6 bases, with 8 bases between. Per the germline V gene, CDR1 is SGHAT and CDR2 is FQNNGV. The CDR3 covers 11 residues. The CDR3 is CASSLSGEQYF. The CDR3 coding sequence is TGTGCCAGCAGCCTTAGTGGCGAGCAGTACTTC.

The rearrangement joins TRBV6-6 to TRBJ1-5; D ambiguous. Trimming took off 2 bases at V and 6 bases at J, with 8 bases between the two ends. This CDR3 has 13 amino acids. Germline CDR1 MNHNY, CDR2 SVGAGI (reference sequence). The CDR3 protein is CASSYGIGQPQHF. CDR3 bases: TGTGCCAGCAGTTACGGTATCGGTCAGCCCCAGCATTTT.

This rearrangement joins TRBV4-3 to TRBJ1-5; no reliable D call. The V end lost 1 base, the J end lost 4 bases, and 14 bases lay between the germline ends. Germline CDR1 and CDR2: LGHNA and YSLEER. The CDR3 consists of 16 residues. CDR3 DNA sequence: TGCGCCAGCAGCCAAGGGTGGAGCCGAGATAATCAGCCCCAGCATTTT. Encoded protein: CASSQGWSRDNQPQHF.

This sequence joins TRBV30 and TRBJ1-1, with D perhaps TRBD1 (6 bases). The CDR3 covers 17 residues. Germline V gene sequence: CDR1 GTSNPN, CDR2 SVGIG (reference sequence). V was pared by 4 bases and J by 1 base, with 22 bases between. The DNA for the CDR3 is TGTGCCTGGACCCACAGGGAGCAGGGTTCGAAGAACACTGAAGCTTTCTTT. Protein sequence: CAWTHREQGSKNTEAFF. Drawing the rest from reference TRBV30 and TRBJ1-1, the complete variable domain is SQTIHQWPATLVQPVGSPLSLECTVEGTSNPNLYWYRQAAGRGLQLLFYSVGIGQISSEVPQNLSASRPQDRQFILSSKKLLLSDSGFYLCAWTHREQGSKNTEAFFGQGTRLTVV.

This chain joins TRBV2 and TRBJ1-5, with D uncertain. Germline-derived CDR1 and CDR2 are SNHLY and FYNNEI. The ends were cut back, 2 bases at V and 3 bases at J, with 5 bases in the middle. The CDR3 length is 13 residues. The CDR3 spells CASSELANQPQHF. CDR3 DNA: TGTGCCAGCAGTGAACTGGCCAATCAGCCCCAGCATTTT.